This T cell receptor beta chain emerged from a study of T cells in Graves' hyperthyroidism and ophthalmopathy. A NOSPECS grade of at least 4, a Clinical Activity Score of at least 3 and duration under 3 months were recorded in ophthalmopathy patients. Researchers barred patients who had uncontrolled infection, other autoimmune disease, pregnancy or lactation. PBMCs were sourced from over 8.5 ml fresh peripheral blood. Study-level points and caveats: Model output signaled ophthalmopathy a median roughly 6.5 months ahead of onset.

The CDR3 is 18 amino acids. Germline V gene sequence: CDR1 MDHEN, CDR2 SYDVKM. The V segment lost 9 bases and the J segment 1 base; nucleotides outside the gene matches: 15. RNA transcripts gave rise to amplified TCR beta CDR3 regions. HTBI primers were the set used in a first-round RT-PCR of the TCR CDR3. TCRdb called the multiplex PCR reads again in MiXCR, with one record for every CDR3 protein. The repertoire holds a few hundred thousand distinct CDR3 sequences, with over 12% as singletons. With respect to this clonotype: The antigen is undetermined.

Source material: blood. This receptor was taken from a woman aged 60-70 years with Graves' ophthalmopathy. This sequence joins TRBV28 and TRBJ2-5; 12 nucleotides align to TRBD2. The CDR3: CASPPPRLAGGAQETQYF. CDR3 coding DNA: TGTGCCAGTCCCCCCCCCCGGCTAGCGGGAGGGGCCCAAGAGACCCAGTACTTC.